This T cell receptor (beta chain) was observed in a study of blood T cell repertoires in COVID-19. Measured with immunoSEQ multiplex PCR; TCRdb has only the in-frame clones, and not every one. The repertoire consists of fewer than 500,000 clones, with 86% occurring once and the leading ten covering approximately 1.5%. The sample comprised peripheral blood. The origin of this receptor is a woman in her thirties with active or convalescent COVID-19.

CDR3 coding DNA: TGCGCCAGCAGCTTGGCCGGAGTAGGAAACACCATATATTTT. Amino acid sequence: CASSLAGVGNTIYF. This chain connects TRBV5-1 to TRBJ1-3; D unresolved. This CDR3 spans 14 amino acids. Germline V gene sequence: CDR1 SGHRS, CDR2 YFSETQ. Trimming took off 0 bases at V and 4 bases at J, with 8 bases between the two ends.